This T cell receptor beta chain was observed in a study of cytomegalovirus exposure and HLA in healthy donors. Study background: The study's early data release held around 85 million unique TCRs from HLA-typed donors.

A note on this clone: Its matching antigen is unknown.

Researchers ran the PCR with 60 Vbeta and 13 Jbeta primers. The data were produced by immunoSEQ multiplex PCR, yet TCRdb's version contains in-frame clones alone and is incomplete. This repertoire shows roughly 120,000 clones, 9% to 10% found once; its top ten account for roughly 3.1%. Study outcomes and limitations: In an earlier analysis, productive rearrangement rates for most beta V segments clustered near 87% or 30%. In vitro work confirmed that a few CMV-associated chains recognize CMV antigens.

Germline V gene data show CDR1 as MNHNS and CDR2 as SASEGT. The CDR3 spans 13 residues. V lost 2 bases to trimming and J lost 0 bases, with 5 bases between them. This receptor was taken from a man aged 30 to 45 in good health and CMV-seronegative. The sample consisted of PBMCs. The chain couples TRBV6-1 to TRBJ2-7; unclear D gene. The DNA for the CDR3 is TGTGCCAGCAGTGAACTTTACTCCTACGAGCAGTACTTC. Protein: CASSELYSYEQYF.